A selection of T cell receptor beta chains follows, all from one sample in a study of shared clonotypes between healthy human individuals. Method: immunoSEQ multiplex PCR; TCRdb's copy keeps in-frame clones and lacks some. The sample shows 470,000 or so clones, 81% of them seen only once. Sequenced: PBMCs. The receptors stem from a woman aged 35 to 49 in good health. Some clones in this sample may be carry-over from other donors' samples. Both conserved end residues are part of each CDR3. A D gene is named only where the DNA matches it firmly. Part of the rows lack a size; the others show once, few, many or a class for expanded clones.

clone size	V gene	D gene	J gene	CDR3 protein	CDR3 DNA
NA	TRBV4-2	TRBD2	TRBJ2-5	CASSFVLAGVETQYF	TGTGCCAGCAGCTTTGTCCTAGCGGGAGTAGAGACCCAGTACTTC
NA	TRBV5-6	TRBD1	TRBJ2-4	CASSLGTGKNIQYF	TGTGCCAGCAGCTTGGGGACAGGCAAAAACATTCAGTACTTC
NA	TRBV29-1	TRBD1	TRBJ2-3	CSVAKGQGMDTQYF	TGCAGCGTAGCCAAGGGACAGGGGATGGATACGCAGTATTTT
NA	TRBV5-1	NA	TRBJ2-2	CASSLAQWGAGELFF	TGCGCCAGCAGCTTGGCACAGTGGGGGGCCGGGGAGCTGTTTTTT
once	TRBV30	NA	TRBJ2-7	CAWRARLRVEQYF	TGTGCCTGGAGGGCCCGCCTCCGGGTAGAGCAGTACTTC
NA	TRBV7-3	NA	TRBJ1-5	CASSRQVNQPQHF	TGTGCCAGCAGCCGACAGGTGAATCAGCCCCAGCATTTT
NA	TRBV5-1	TRBD2	TRBJ2-3	CASSRVGLATSTDTQYF	TGCGCCAGCAGCCGGGTGGGACTAGCGACGAGCACAGATACGCAGTATTTT
NA	TRBV19	TRBD2	TRBJ2-5	CASRRAGVLETQYF	TGTGCCAGCAGGAGAGCGGGGGTTCTAGAGACCCAGTACTTC
NA	TRBV11-2	NA	TRBJ1-2	CASSLAGGYGYTF	TGTGCCAGCAGCTTAGCGGGGGGGTATGGCTACACCTTC
NA	TRBV4-2	TRBD2	TRBJ2-1	CASSQRTSGYNEQFF	TGTGCCAGCAGCCAAAGGACTAGCGGGTACAATGAGCAGTTCTTC
NA	TRBV2	NA	TRBJ1-1	CASNLQGLSTEAFF	TGTGCCAGCAACCTCCAGGGGCTGAGCACTGAAGCTTTCTTT
NA	TRBV11-2	NA	TRBJ1-2	CASSSAVNYGHTF	TGTGCCAGTAGCTCAGCTGTAAACTATGGCCACACCTTC
NA	TRBV7-9	TRBD2	TRBJ2-3	CASSLGTSGPTDTQYF	TGTGCCAGCAGCTTAGGGACTAGCGGCCCCACAGATACGCAGTATTTT
NA	TRBV4-1	TRBD1	TRBJ2-7	CASSQGTGELYEQYF	TGCGCCAGCAGCCAGGGTACAGGGGAACTGTACGAGCAGTACTTC
NA	TRBV7-3	NA	TRBJ2-2	CASSPLLGGELFF	TGTGCCAGCAGCCCCCTCCTGGGGGGGGAGCTGTTTTTT
NA	TRBV2	TRBD2	TRBJ2-2	CASSWASGSKHTGELFF	TGTGCCAGCAGTTGGGCTAGCGGGAGTAAGCACACCGGGGAGCTGTTTTTT